Listed below are T cell receptor beta chains from one sample, sequenced in a study of T cell responses to AZD1222 COVID-19 vaccine. Here immunoSEQ multiplex PCR was the method, and the copy in TCRdb shows in-frame clones only, minus some. The sample carries more than 55,000 clones, about 91% recorded once. Sequences were derived from peripheral blood, sampled 28 days after the second AZD1222 dose. These receptors came from an adult who received the AZD1222 COVID-19 vaccine. CDR3s include the opening cysteine and the closing phenylalanine or tryptophan. Fields, in order: J gene, D gene, V gene, clone size, CDR3 DNA, CDR3 protein. A D gene is named only where the DNA matches it firmly. A clone size is listed for some rows: how often the clone was seen (once, few, many), or a class if it is expanded.

j_call: TRBJ1-5; d_call: NA; v_call: TRBV6-5; clone_size: NA; cdr3_nt: TGTGCCAGCAGTTACTCGAGCCCGAGCAATCAGCCCCAGCATTTT; cdr3_aa: CASSYSSPSNQPQHF
j_call: TRBJ2-2; d_call: NA; v_call: TRBV7-9; clone_size: NA; cdr3_nt: TGTGCCAGCAGCCGAAACGATGGAACCGGGGAGCTGTTTTTT; cdr3_aa: CASSRNDGTGELFF
j_call: TRBJ1-2; d_call: NA; v_call: TRBV18; clone_size: NA; cdr3_nt: TGTGCCAGCTCACCACCGAGTAACCGCTATGGCTACACCTTC; cdr3_aa: CASSPPSNRYGYTF
j_call: TRBJ1-4; d_call: NA; v_call: TRBV4-1; clone_size: once; cdr3_nt: TGCGCCAGCAGCCAATTTCTCCCCCATGAAAAACTGTTTTTT; cdr3_aa: CASSQFLPHEKLFF
j_call: TRBJ2-1; d_call: NA; v_call: TRBV9; clone_size: once; cdr3_nt: TGTGCCAGCAGCGTATCCATAGGGGAGACTCATGAGCAGTTCTTC; cdr3_aa: CASSVSIGETHEQFF
j_call: TRBJ2-7; d_call: TRBD1; v_call: TRBV14; clone_size: NA; cdr3_nt: TGTGCCAGCAGCCAAGTGATTTCGGGACAGCTATTCTCCTACGAGCAGTACTTC; cdr3_aa: CASSQVISGQLFSYEQYF
j_call: TRBJ1-6; d_call: NA; v_call: TRBV27; clone_size: NA; cdr3_nt: TGTGCCAGCAGTTTAGGACAGCTTAGCTCCTATAATTCACCCCTCCACTTT; cdr3_aa: CASSLGQLSSYNSPLHF
j_call: TRBJ1-2; d_call: NA; v_call: TRBV6-5; clone_size: NA; cdr3_nt: TGTGCCAGCAGTTACGGGGGCCCTGGAAGCTACACCTTC; cdr3_aa: CASSYGGPGSYTF
j_call: TRBJ2-7; d_call: TRBD1; v_call: TRBV28; clone_size: once; cdr3_nt: TGTGCCAGCAGCACAGGGGGCGCGGGTCTAGACGAGCAGTACTTC; cdr3_aa: CASSTGGAGLDEQYF
j_call: TRBJ2-1; d_call: NA; v_call: TRBV2; clone_size: NA; cdr3_nt: TGTGCCAGCAGTGGGACGTTCAGGGGCGATGAGCAGTTCTTC; cdr3_aa: CASSGTFRGDEQFF
j_call: TRBJ2-3; d_call: NA; v_call: TRBV7-9; clone_size: NA; cdr3_nt: TGTGCCAGCAGCTTAGACGTTTACTCCCCCACAGATACGCAGTATTTT; cdr3_aa: CASSLDVYSPTDTQYF
j_call: TRBJ2-2; d_call: NA; v_call: TRBV28; clone_size: NA; cdr3_nt: TGTGCCAGCAGTTTTAGGGTGAACGGGGAGCTGTTTTTT; cdr3_aa: CASSFRVNGELFF
j_call: TRBJ2-7; d_call: TRBD2; v_call: TRBV19; clone_size: NA; cdr3_nt: TGTGCCAGTAGCCTAGGGACTAGCGGGGCCCCTTGGTACTTC; cdr3_aa: CASSLGTSGAPWYF
j_call: TRBJ2-5; d_call: TRBD1; v_call: TRBV11-1; clone_size: NA; cdr3_nt: TGTGCCAGCAGCTTCGGACAGGGCGGGCTGGAGACCCAGTACTTC; cdr3_aa: CASSFGQGGLETQYF
j_call: TRBJ1-2; d_call: NA; v_call: TRBV6-5; clone_size: NA; cdr3_nt: TGTGCCAGCAGTTACCGTGCCAGGGAAGGCTACACCTTC; cdr3_aa: CASSYRAREGYTF
j_call: TRBJ1-2; d_call: NA; v_call: TRBV29-1; clone_size: once; cdr3_nt: TGCAGCGTTGTGCGCAGGGCCAGCTATGGCTACACCTTC; cdr3_aa: CSVVRRASYGYTF
j_call: TRBJ2-7; d_call: NA; v_call: TRBV5-6; clone_size: once; cdr3_nt: TGTGCCAGCAGCTTGGTCGGAACCTACGAGCAGTACTTC; cdr3_aa: CASSLVGTYEQYF
j_call: TRBJ2-6; d_call: TRBD1; v_call: TRBV5-1; clone_size: NA; cdr3_nt: TGCGCCAGCAGCTTGGGACAGGGGGCTGGGGCCAACGTCCTGACTTTC; cdr3_aa: CASSLGQGAGANVLTF
j_call: TRBJ2-5; d_call: TRBD2; v_call: TRBV4-3; clone_size: once; cdr3_nt: TGCGCCAGCAGCCGGGGACTAGCGGGAATTGGAGAGACCCAGTACTTC; cdr3_aa: CASSRGLAGIGETQYF
j_call: TRBJ2-3; d_call: NA; v_call: TRBV7-8; clone_size: NA; cdr3_nt: TGTGCCAGCAGTTATAGCGAGACGACAGATACGCAGTATTTT; cdr3_aa: CASSYSETTDTQYF
j_call: TRBJ2-3; d_call: NA; v_call: TRBV29-1; clone_size: NA; cdr3_nt: TGCAGCGTTGTGAAACAGGGCGCAGATACGCAGTATTTT; cdr3_aa: CSVVKQGADTQYF
j_call: TRBJ1-2; d_call: TRBD1; v_call: TRBV5-5; clone_size: NA; cdr3_nt: TGTGCCAGCAGCTTGCCAGGGACAGGCCGGGGCTACACCTTC; cdr3_aa: CASSLPGTGRGYTF
j_call: TRBJ1-2; d_call: NA; v_call: TRBV4-2; clone_size: NA; cdr3_nt: TGTGCCAGCAGCCTTGATTTAAGGGGCTTGGGCTATGGCTACACCTTC; cdr3_aa: CASSLDLRGLGYGYTF
j_call: TRBJ2-6; d_call: TRBD1; v_call: TRBV6-4; clone_size: NA; cdr3_nt: TGTGCCAGCAGTGCCCGGGACAGGAGATCTGGGGCCAACGTCCTGACTTTC; cdr3_aa: CASSARDRRSGANVLTF
j_call: TRBJ2-1; d_call: NA; v_call: TRBV25-1; clone_size: NA; cdr3_nt: TGTGCCAGCAGTGTTTTAGGGGATGCGTCCTACAATGAGCAGTTCTTC; cdr3_aa: CASSVLGDASYNEQFF
j_call: TRBJ2-1; d_call: TRBD1; v_call: TRBV29-1; clone_size: NA; cdr3_nt: TGCAGCGTTGACAGGGGGCAGTCGAATGAGCAGTTCTTC; cdr3_aa: CSVDRGQSNEQFF
j_call: TRBJ2-7; d_call: NA; v_call: TRBV5-6; clone_size: NA; cdr3_nt: TGTGCCAGCAGCTTGGCAGGAGGAGGGGGCAGGGGCGAGCAGTACTTC; cdr3_aa: CASSLAGGGGRGEQYF
j_call: TRBJ1-1; d_call: NA; v_call: TRBV3-1/TRBV3-2; clone_size: NA; cdr3_nt: TGTGCCAGCAGTTACAAGAACACTGAAGCTTTCTTT; cdr3_aa: CASSYKNTEAFF
j_call: TRBJ1-1; d_call: TRBD1; v_call: TRBV25-1; clone_size: NA; cdr3_nt: TGTGCCAGCAGTGTCGCGACAGGGGTGTATACTGAAGCTTTCTTT; cdr3_aa: CASSVATGVYTEAFF
j_call: TRBJ2-7; d_call: NA; v_call: TRBV12-3/TRBV12-4; clone_size: NA; cdr3_nt: TGTGCCAGCAGTTCGGGGTGGCGTTCCGAGCAGTACTTC; cdr3_aa: CASSSGWRSEQYF
j_call: TRBJ1-4; d_call: NA; v_call: TRBV7-6; clone_size: NA; cdr3_nt: TGTGCCAGCAGCTCGCCCTCAGAGGGTATAATGAAAATGTTTTTT; cdr3_aa: CASSSPSEGIMKMFF
j_call: TRBJ2-7; d_call: NA; v_call: TRBV19; clone_size: NA; cdr3_nt: TGTGCCAGTAGACCCGGGAAGCTCCTAGCTGGGCCCGAGCAGTACTTC; cdr3_aa: CASRPGKLLAGPEQYF
j_call: TRBJ1-1; d_call: TRBD1; v_call: TRBV28; clone_size: NA; cdr3_nt: TGTGCCAGCAGTTTGGACGCAGGGGGTGGTGAAGCTTTCTTT; cdr3_aa: CASSLDAGGGEAFF
j_call: TRBJ1-1; d_call: TRBD1; v_call: TRBV5-4; clone_size: NA; cdr3_nt: TGTGCCAGCAGCGTCCAGGGGGACACTGAAGCTTTCTTT; cdr3_aa: CASSVQGDTEAFF
j_call: TRBJ2-7; d_call: TRBD2; v_call: TRBV7-8; clone_size: once; cdr3_nt: TGTGCCAGCAGCTTAGGTAGCGGGGACTTCTCCTACGAGCAGTACTTC; cdr3_aa: CASSLGSGDFSYEQYF
j_call: TRBJ1-5; d_call: NA; v_call: TRBV7-8; clone_size: NA; cdr3_nt: TGTGCCAGCAGCCCGTCCCGGCAGGGAACATATAGCAATCAGCCCCAGCATTTT; cdr3_aa: CASSPSRQGTYSNQPQHF
j_call: TRBJ2-2; d_call: NA; v_call: TRBV27; clone_size: NA; cdr3_nt: TGTGCCAGCAGTTCAGGACTCCTGCTCGGGGAGCTGTTTTTT; cdr3_aa: CASSSGLLLGELFF
j_call: TRBJ1-6; d_call: NA; v_call: TRBV28; clone_size: NA; cdr3_nt: TGTGCCAGCAGTTTCGCAGAAGACACCTATAATTCACCCCTCCACTTT; cdr3_aa: CASSFAEDTYNSPLHF
j_call: TRBJ2-2; d_call: TRBD2; v_call: TRBV29-1; clone_size: NA; cdr3_nt: TGCAGCGTGGTGGGACTAGCGGGTATGGGGGAGCTGTTTTTT; cdr3_aa: CSVVGLAGMGELFF
j_call: TRBJ1-1; d_call: NA; v_call: TRBV11-2; clone_size: NA; cdr3_nt: TGTGCCAGCAGCTTAGAGGCTTCTGAAGCTTTCTTT; cdr3_aa: CASSLEASEAFF
j_call: TRBJ2-1; d_call: NA; v_call: TRBV27; clone_size: NA; cdr3_nt: TGTGCCAGCAGTTTAACGGCGAGCTCCTACAATGAGCAGTTCTTC; cdr3_aa: CASSLTASSYNEQFF
j_call: TRBJ1-2; d_call: NA; v_call: TRBV12-3/TRBV12-4; clone_size: NA; cdr3_nt: TGTGCCAGCAGTCTAAGGGGTGACTATGGCTACACCTTC; cdr3_aa: CASSLRGDYGYTF
j_call: TRBJ2-1; d_call: TRBD1; v_call: TRBV25-1; clone_size: NA; cdr3_nt: TGTGCCAGCAGTGAGGCCCCAGGGGGACAAGGGGATGAGCAGTTCTTC; cdr3_aa: CASSEAPGGQGDEQFF
j_call: TRBJ2-2; d_call: TRBD1; v_call: TRBV20-1; clone_size: NA; cdr3_nt: TGCAGTGCTAGTGACGACAGGGTGAACACCGGGGAGCTGTTTTTT; cdr3_aa: CSASDDRVNTGELFF
j_call: TRBJ2-3; d_call: NA; v_call: TRBV19; clone_size: NA; cdr3_nt: TGTGCCAGTAGACAACTAGGTACAGATACGCAGTATTTT; cdr3_aa: CASRQLGTDTQYF
j_call: TRBJ1-1; d_call: TRBD1; v_call: TRBV30; clone_size: NA; cdr3_nt: TGTGCCTGGGCACAGGGGCGAGGGACTGAAGCTTTCTTT; cdr3_aa: CAWAQGRGTEAFF
j_call: TRBJ2-2; d_call: TRBD2; v_call: TRBV27; clone_size: NA; cdr3_nt: TGTGCCAGCTCCGGGGCTAGCGGGTTCGGGGAGCTGTTTTTT; cdr3_aa: CASSGASGFGELFF
j_call: TRBJ1-2; d_call: NA; v_call: TRBV5-4; clone_size: few; cdr3_nt: TGTGCCAGCTATGGGATAGGCGGCTATGGCTACACCTTC; cdr3_aa: CASYGIGGYGYTF
j_call: TRBJ2-2; d_call: NA; v_call: TRBV3-1/TRBV3-2; clone_size: NA; cdr3_nt: TGTGCCAGCAGCACCCTCACCGGGGAGCTGTTTTTT; cdr3_aa: CASSTLTGELFF
j_call: TRBJ1-6; d_call: TRBD1; v_call: TRBV6-4; clone_size: NA; cdr3_nt: TGTGCCAGCAGTGACTTGGGACAGGGGTATGACTATAATTCACCCCTCCACTTT; cdr3_aa: CASSDLGQGYDYNSPLHF
j_call: TRBJ2-7; d_call: NA; v_call: TRBV4-1; clone_size: NA; cdr3_nt: TGCGCCAGCAGCCAAGGCGTTCAGTCCTACGAGCAGTACTTC; cdr3_aa: CASSQGVQSYEQYF